The text below deals with one T cell receptor beta chain. Its matching antigen is unknown. The sample belongs to a study of PD-1 blockade in classical Hodgkin lymphoma. This sample's time point: newly diagnosed, previously untreated cHL patient sample. Magnetic negative selection isolated CD8+ T cells from thawed PBMCs. Researchers used newly diagnosed, untreated classical Hodgkin lymphoma PBMCs for comparison. Germline V gene lookup returns CDR1 LGHNA and CDR2 YSLEER. The CDR3 is 14 residues long. The V gene lost 4 bases and the J gene lost 7 bases, with 11 bases spanning the gap. This table comes from immunoSEQ multiplex PCR, and its TCRdb copy is limited to in-frame clones, with some not included. This sample has some 9,100 clones, with around 84% found just once. Study-wide results and caveats: Diminished baseline TCR diversity has been reported in newly diagnosed patients relative to healthy donors.

The V gene is TRBV4-3, the J gene TRBJ1-6; D uncertain. This sequence was found in a human donor with classical Hodgkin lymphoma. Sequencing used CD8+ T cells from blood. The CDR3 reads CASSLNGKNSPLHF. The CDR3 region has the DNA TGCGCCAGCAGCCTAAATGGAAAGAATTCACCCCTCCACTTT.